The 19 T cell receptor beta chains given below trace back to one sample, sequenced in a study of identifying expanded T cells in peripheral blood. Data came from immunoSEQ multiplex PCR; TCRdb stores just in-frame clones and leaves some out. This table holds over 70,000 clones, around 90% found once. What was sequenced was blood. The receptor source for this set is a person aged 18 to 70 in good health.

DNA of the CDR3: TGTGCCAGCAGCTCCGGGACAGGGGAAGATACGCAGTATTTT. Translation: CASSSGTGEDTQYF. The chain has TRBV7-9 and TRBJ2-3; 10 nucleotides match TRBD1. Germline CDR1 is SEHNR and CDR2 is FQNEAQ (reference sequence). Germline trimming cut 4 bases from V and 5 bases from J; bases unmatched to any gene: 3. The CDR3 runs 14 residues.

This chain uses TRBV7-2 with TRBJ2-2; the D is unclear. Trimming removed 5 bases at V and 2 bases at J, with 12 bases between. The germline V gene has CDR1 SGHTA and CDR2 FQGNSA. The CDR3 has 15 amino acids. The CDR3 reads CASSQYRANTGELFF. The CDR3 coding sequence is TGTGCCAGCAGCCAATACCGGGCCAACACCGGGGAGCTGTTTTTT.

This rearrangement joins TRBV6-5 to TRBJ1-5, with D unresolved. The V end was cut by 6 bases, the J end by 4 bases, with 7 bases between. CDR1 and CDR2 (germline): MNHEY, SVGAGI. The CDR3 runs 12 residues. The CDR3 protein is CASRRGNQPQHF. The CDR3 DNA reads as TGTGCCAGCAGACGGGGTAATCAGCCCCAGCATTTT.

The gene calls are TRBV7-6 and TRBJ2-1; D gene ambiguous. The CDR3 runs 14 residues. Germline CDR1 and CDR2: SGHVS and FNYEAQ. V was pared by 1 base and J by 6 bases, with 10 bases between. As DNA, the CDR3 is TGTGCCAGCAGCTTAGGGCGACCCAGCAATGAGCAGTTCTTC. This gives the protein CASSLGRPSNEQFF.

The CDR3 DNA reads as TGTGCCAGCAGTCCCGCCCCGGGGGCCCCCTACGAGCAGTACTTC. Translation gives CASSPAPGAPYEQYF. V and J are TRBV2 and TRBJ2-7; either TRBD1 or TRBD2 may supply D (6 bases each). Germline V gene lookup returns CDR1 SNHLY and CDR2 FYNNEI. V dropped 5 bases and J dropped 2 bases, with 16 bases sitting between them. The CDR3 contains 15 residues. The whole variable domain, filled in from reference TRBV2 and TRBJ2-7, reads EPEVTQTPSHQVTQMGQEVILRCVPISNHLYFYWYRQILGQKVEFLVSFYNNEISEKSEIFDDQFSVERPDGSNFTLKIRSTKLEDSAMYFCASSPAPGAPYEQYFGPGTRLTVT.

This chain connects TRBV6-6 to TRBJ1-5; TRBD1 agrees at 10 bases. V shed 5 bases, J shed 1 base, and the junction held 5 bases outside the gene matches. This CDR3 spans 16 amino acids. From germline, CDR1 is MNHNY and CDR2 SVGAGI (reference sequence). The CDR3 nucleotides read TGTGCCAGCAGTCACCGGGACAGGGGAAGCAATCAGCCCCAGCATTTT. Protein product: CASSHRDRGSNQPQHF.

The rearrangement uses TRBV7-2 and TRBJ1-1, with D unclear. The CDR3 contains 14 residues. V lost 0 bases to trimming and J lost 1 base, with 6 bases between them. Germline-derived CDR1 and CDR2 are SGHTA and FQGNSA. The CDR3 DNA sequence: TGTGCCAGCAGCTTAGCTTGGGGGAACACTGAAGCTTTCTTT. Protein product: CASSLAWGNTEAFF.

The CDR3 DNA sequence: TGTGCCAGCAGCTTGGCAGGGGGCCTTGTTGGTAGCAATCAGCCCCAGCATTTT. Amino acid sequence: CASSLAGGLVGSNQPQHF. The chain links TRBV5-6 to TRBJ1-5, with 8 bases aligning to TRBD1. V gave up 0 bases and J gave up 0 bases; unmatched junction bases: 8. The CDR3 extends over 18 amino acids. CDR1 is SGHDT and CDR2 is YYEEEE in the germline V gene.

The chain is built from TRBV5-1 and TRBJ1-2; 9 nucleotides agree with TRBD1. The CDR3 length is 14 residues. V was pared by 0 bases and J by 6 bases, with 3 bases of the junction left unmatched. Germline V gene data show CDR1 as SGHRS and CDR2 as YFSETQ. The CDR3: CASSLGTGEDGYTF. The CDR3 coding sequence is TGCGCCAGCAGCTTGGGGACAGGGGAGGATGGCTACACCTTC.

This clone came up a few times. The V call is TRBV25-1, the J call TRBJ2-2; perhaps TRBD1 as D (6 bases). Trimming left V 1 base short and J 1 base short, with 10 bases between. The germline V gene encodes CDR1 MGHDK and CDR2 SYGVNS. The CDR3 covers 16 residues. DNA for the CDR3: TGTGCCAGCAGTGAATTAGGCAGGGGGAACACCGGGGAGCTGTTTTTT. This translates into CASSELGRGNTGELFF.

V usage is TRBV7-2 and J usage is TRBJ2-2; possibly TRBD1 for D (6 bases). Trimming shortened V by 4 bases and J by 3 bases, and 9 bases separated the two germline ends. CDR1 and CDR2 (germline): SGHTA, FQGNSA. The CDR3 has 14 amino acids. Written as DNA, the CDR3 is TGTGCCAGCAGCTCCGGACAGCACACCGGGGAGCTGTTTTTT. Amino acids: CASSSGQHTGELFF. Looking up the rest from reference TRBV7-2 and TRBJ2-2 gives the full variable domain: GAGVSQSPSNKVTEKGKDVELRCDPISGHTALYWYRQSLGQGLEFLIYFQGNSAPDKSGLPSDRFSAERTGGSVSTLTIQRTQQEDSAVYLCASSSGQHTGELFFGEGSRLTVL.

This chain links TRBV13 with TRBJ2-7; possible D gene TRBD2, 6 bases. The CDR3 covers 14 residues. Trimming took off 4 bases at V and 1 base at J, with 11 bases between the two ends. In germline, CDR1 is PRHDT, CDR2 FYEKMQ (reference sequence). For the CDR3, the DNA is TGTGCCAGCAGCTCGGGGACTGAGTCCTACGAGCAGTACTTC. Its translation: CASSSGTESYEQYF.

This clone showed up just once. V usage is TRBV5-6 and J usage is TRBJ2-7; D remains ambiguous. The V and J ends lost 6 bases and 3 bases respectively, with 16 bases between them. Germline V gives CDR1 SGHDT, CDR2 YYEEEE. The CDR3 sequence is 14 residues long. The CDR3, as DNA: TGTGCCAGCATGCTGGGGTCTGGTCTCTACGAGCAGTACTTC. Translated: CASMLGSGLYEQYF.

This chain connects TRBV5-1 to TRBJ1-2, with D possibly being TRBD1 (6 bases). V shed 2 bases and J shed 8 bases, with 13 bases lying between them. Per germline, CDR1 SGHRS and CDR2 YFSETQ. The CDR3 has 13 amino acids. The CDR3 loop reads CASSFTQGYGYTF. The DNA for the CDR3 is TGCGCCAGCAGCTTCACACAGGGATACGGCTACACCTTC.

The chain employs TRBV11-2 and TRBJ2-2, with D possibly matching TRBD1 (7 bases). Germline-derived CDR1 and CDR2 are SGHAT and FQNNGV. V was pared by 0 bases and J by 7 bases, with 12 bases between. This CDR3 is 15 amino acids long. The CDR3 DNA sequence: TGTGCCAGCAGCTTAGATCCAGGGGGGCACGGGGAGCTGTTTTTT. This sequence encodes CASSLDPGGHGELFF.

The rearrangement uses TRBV18 and TRBJ2-7, with 11 positions matching TRBD1. The ends lost 2 bases at V and 7 bases at J; junction bases unmatched: 7. Germline lookup yields CDR1 KGHSH and CDR2 LQKENI. CDR3 length: 15 residues. The CDR3 loop reads CASSPSGQGAGEQYF. DNA for the CDR3: TGTGCCAGCTCACCATCCGGACAGGGGGCGGGGGAGCAGTACTTC.

J is TRBJ1-2 and V is TRBV5-1, with D unresolved. Germline CDR1 reads SGHRS; CDR2 reads YFSETQ. The V and J ends lost 2 bases and 5 bases respectively, with 13 bases between them. The CDR3 has 14 amino acids. The CDR3 DNA follows: TGCGCCAGCAGCTTTGACCCACCCTCTTATGGCTACACCTTC. Protein product: CASSFDPPSYGYTF. Together with reference TRBV5-1 and TRBJ1-2, the CDR3 gives the full variable domain: KAGVTQTPRYLIKTRGQQVTLSCSPISGHRSVSWYQQTPGQGLQFLFEYFSETQRNKGNFPGRFSGRQFSNSRSEMNVSTLELGDSALYLCASSFDPPSYGYTFGSGTRLTVV.

This clone has at least ten counts. V is TRBV7-9 and J is TRBJ1-1; 7 bases agree with TRBD1. V lost 6 bases and J lost 0; bases outside the gene matches: 7. Per germline, CDR1 SEHNR and CDR2 FQNEAQ (reference sequence). This CDR3 is built from 15 residues. CDR3: CASSERDRLNTEAFF. CDR3 in DNA: TGTGCCAGCAGTGAGAGGGACAGACTGAACACTGAAGCTTTCTTT. The full variable domain, in which reference TRBV7-9 and TRBJ1-1 provide the parts outside the CDR3, is DTGVSQNPRHKITKRGQNVTFRCDPISEHNRLYWYRQTLGQGPEFLTYFQNEAQLEKSRLLSDRFSAERPKGSFSTLEIQRTEQGDSAMYLCASSERDRLNTEAFFGQGTRLTVV.

This clone was seen more than once but under ten times. The rearrangement links TRBV5-1 to TRBJ2-1, with TRBD2 as a possible D gene (7 bases). The CDR3 length is 16 residues. Germline V gene sequence: CDR1 SGHRS, CDR2 YFSETQ. V gave up 4 bases and J gave up 4 bases, with 18 bases separating them. The CDR3 spells CASSPPAAGAYNEQFF. In DNA, the CDR3 is TGCGCCAGCAGCCCTCCCGCGGCGGGGGCTTACAATGAGCAGTTCTTC.